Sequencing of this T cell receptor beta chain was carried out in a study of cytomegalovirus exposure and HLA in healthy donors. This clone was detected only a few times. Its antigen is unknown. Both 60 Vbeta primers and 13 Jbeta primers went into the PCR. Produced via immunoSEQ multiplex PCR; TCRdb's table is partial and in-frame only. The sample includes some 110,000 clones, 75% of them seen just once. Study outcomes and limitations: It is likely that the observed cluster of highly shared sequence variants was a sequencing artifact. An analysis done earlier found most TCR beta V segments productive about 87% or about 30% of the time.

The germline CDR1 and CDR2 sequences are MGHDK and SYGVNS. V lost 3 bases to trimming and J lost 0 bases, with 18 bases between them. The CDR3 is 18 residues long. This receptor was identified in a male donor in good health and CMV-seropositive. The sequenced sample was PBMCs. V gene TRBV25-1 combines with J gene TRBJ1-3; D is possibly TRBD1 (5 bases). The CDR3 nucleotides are TGTGCCAGCAGTGAGGGTCAGGGCATTCCTCCCTCTGGAAACACCATATATTTT. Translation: CASSEGQGIPPSGNTIYF.